What follows describes a single T cell receptor (beta chain). Its antigen is not identified. The entry originates in a study of T cells in localized non-small cell lung cancer. Measured with immunoSEQ multiplex PCR; TCRdb has only the in-frame clones, and not every one. The sample lists approximately 41,000 clones, 85% to 90% occurring once. Germline values: CDR1 SNHLY, CDR2 FYNNEI. With 4 bases removed from V and 9 bases from J, the gap between germline ends came to 16 bases. The CDR3 sequence is 15 residues long. Overall study findings and caveats: Adjacent uninvolved lung tissue had the highest T cell clonality, exceeding tumor.

The TCR originated in a woman aged 18-49 years with stage III lung adenocarcinoma. V is TRBV2 and J is TRBJ1-6; possibly TRBD1 for D (6 bases). The starting material was peripheral blood, obtained before any cancer treatment. The CDR3 is CASSVLTGSFSPLHF. Written as DNA, the CDR3 is TGTGCCAGCAGTGTTCTAACAGGGAGTTTTTCACCCCTCCACTTT.